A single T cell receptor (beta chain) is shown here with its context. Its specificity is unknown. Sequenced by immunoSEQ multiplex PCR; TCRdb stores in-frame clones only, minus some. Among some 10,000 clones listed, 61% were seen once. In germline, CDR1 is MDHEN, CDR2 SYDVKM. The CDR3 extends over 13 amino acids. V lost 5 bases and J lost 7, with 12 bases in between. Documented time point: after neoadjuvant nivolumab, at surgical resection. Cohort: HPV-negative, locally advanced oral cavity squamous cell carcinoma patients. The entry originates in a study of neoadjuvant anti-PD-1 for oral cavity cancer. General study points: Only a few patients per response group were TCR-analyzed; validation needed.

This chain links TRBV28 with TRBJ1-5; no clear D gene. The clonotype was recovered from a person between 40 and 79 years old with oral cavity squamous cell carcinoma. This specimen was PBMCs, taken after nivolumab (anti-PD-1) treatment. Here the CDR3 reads CASSRVINQPQHF. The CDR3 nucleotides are TGTGCCAGCAGTAGGGTGATCAACCAGCCCCAGCATTTT.